The entry that follows covers one TCR beta chain sequence. Which antigen it targets is not known. There are no base qualities to consult, and no much larger clone falls within one base. A cohort of roughly 30 patients with locally advanced or metastatic urothelial carcinoma, treated at Memorial Sloan Kettering on a trial protocol, was included. Peripheral blood mononuclear cells were collected from each patient pretreatment and during treatment, giving between 1 and 8 total time points per patient. The Qiagen DNeasy Blood extraction kit was used to purify genomic DNA from total PBMCs and from tumor samples. Collected pretreatment and during treatment, PBMCs were isolated and stored as previously described. This sample was included in a study of PD-L1 blockade in urothelial cancer (dated by TCRdb to about 2017). With regard to the full study: Every patient began therapy in 2014 and was given atezolizumab 1,200 mg intravenously every 3 weeks. About nine tenths of the roughly 29 patients were males with bladder-origin urothelial cancer, and about 65% of the roughly 30 reported a prior smoking history. Around 30 patients had pretreatment blood TCR-seq, roughly 24 had at least one posttreatment blood collection, and roughly 24 had tumor TCR-seq. Durable clinical benefit was achieved by nine patients but not by the remaining 20. Blood samples were analyzed at two time points: 3 weeks after treatment start (second dose) and 6 weeks after treatment start. Blood samples gave a median of roughly 150,000 T cells and 80,000 to 95,000 unique TCRs, with a median clonality of approximately 0.078. The study was an exploratory multi-omic analysis of somatic, immune and clinical correlates of response to PD-L1 blockade with atezolizumab in urothelial cancer. Pretreatment tumor samples, along with matched peripheral blood serially collected before and after atezolizumab treatment, were subjected to TCR sequencing. An ECOG performance status of 0 or 1 was recorded for the patients, and 0 to 3 prior chemotherapy regimens had been received by the patients. Durable clinical benefit was defined as a progression-free survival longer than 6 months, and TCR features were additionally tested against progression-free survival and overall survival. Whole exome sequencing and RNA sequencing of pretreatment tumors were performed alongside TCR sequencing in the same patients.

Results the study describes overall, beyond this receptor: Patients with durable benefit showed greater expansion of tumor-associated TCR clones in peripheral blood 3 weeks after starting treatment (n ≈ 22, p = 0.022). Because of the small sample size (n ≈ 27) and the many exploratory analyses performed, the results are intended to be regarded as hypothesis-generating. A pretreatment peripheral blood TCR clonality below the median was linked to improved progression-free and overall survival.

Each PCR received spiked-in synthetic TCR analog templates so that absolute template abundance could be estimated from read counts. The immunoSEQ assay used bias-controlled V and J gene primers to amplify TCRbeta CDR3 regions from genomic DNA. Sequencing of rearranged TCRbeta segments was performed at approximately 20X coverage. As for how the authors treated the data: Clustering was used to correct sequencing errors, and CDR3s were annotated against IMGT to assign V, D and J genes. Only productive TCRbeta rearrangements were used in downstream analyses, excluding out-of-frame or stop-codon sequences. Clonality was calculated as one minus the Shannon entropy normalized by the log of the number of unique productive sequences. Fisher's exact test with Benjamini-Hochberg correction, at a threshold of adjusted p below 0.01, was used to find clones that differed between time points or between blood and tumor. The source is immuneACCESS, and TCRdb retained only in-frame sequences with V and J called. Part of the clones is not carried over; for the studies checked, unresolved V genes explain less than half of this, and the remainder is unexplained. That table is the source of V, J and clone size, and D and trimming were worked out from the DNA. The sample table holds around 32,000 clones, of which 75% to 90% were seen once. Approximately 3.7% of the sample belongs to the ten largest clones.

The sample here was PBMCs, taken around atezolizumab (anti-PD-L1) treatment. This TCR derives from a man aged 50-60 years with urothelial cancer.

For the CDR3, the sequence is CASSFWGANSGNTIYF. In nucleotides, the sequence is TGTGCCAGCAGTTTTTGGGGAGCGAACTCTGGAAACACCATATATTTT. Recombination joined TRBV6-5 with TRBJ1-3; the D gene cannot be resolved reliably. Based on the germline V gene, the CDR1 and CDR2 sequences are MNHEY and SVGAGI. CDR3 length: 16 amino acids, cysteine to phenylalanine. Left in the record is the CDR3 DNA by itself, 48 bases read in frame from the first base. Trimming removed 4 bases from V and 0 bases from J, leaving 13 bases between the germline ends.